This is a list of T cell receptor beta chains from one sample in a study of blood T cells in healthy people across ages. TCRdb redid the calling of the 5' RACE reads with MiXCR, one entry per CDR3 protein. The sample includes 1.5 million to 2 million distinct CDR3 sequences, about 28% of them seen just once. Sequenced: blood. These receptors all come from a woman in her twenties or thirties in good health. Each CDR3 is given with its conserved first and last residue. The D gene is left open where the match is weak. The size entry is marked missing in some rows and otherwise reads once, few, many or a size class.

V: TRBV4-1; J: TRBJ1-5; D: .; size: few; CDR3: CASSPAGSPQPQHF; DNA: TGCGCCAGCAGCCCAGCCGGGTCACCTCAGCCCCAGCATTTT
V: TRBV20-1; J: TRBJ2-5; D: .; size: many; CDR3: CSARAEETQYF; DNA: TGCAGTGCTAGAGCGGAAGAGACCCAGTACTTC
V: TRBV5-5; J: TRBJ2-1; D: TRBD2; size: .; CDR3: CASSLAWTSGSTVEQFF; DNA: TGTGCCAGCAGCTTGGCGTGGACTAGCGGGAGCACCGTTGAGCAGTTCTTC
V: TRBV20-1; J: TRBJ1-5; D: TRBD1; size: .; CDR3: CSAPPGQDGQPQHF; DNA: TGCAGTGCTCCTCCGGGACAGGATGGTCAGCCCCAGCATTTT
V: TRBV29-1; J: TRBJ2-3; D: .; size: .; CDR3: CSVRSGGEGTQYF; DNA: TGCAGCGTCAGATCCGGGGGCGAAGGTACGCAGTATTTT
V: TRBV6-1; J: TRBJ1-2; D: TRBD1; size: .; CDR3: CASSETWRGRGGYTF; DNA: TGTGCCAGCAGTGAAACCTGGAGGGGGCGCGGGGGCTACACCTTC
V: TRBV20-1; J: TRBJ2-7; D: TRBD2; size: few; CDR3: CSARDAGVIYNEQYF; DNA: TGCAGTGCTAGAGACGCGGGGGTGATCTACAATGAGCAGTACTTC
V: TRBV5-6; J: TRBJ2-7; D: .; size: many; CDR3: CASSFQPGERPNEQYF; DNA: TGTGCCAGCAGCTTCCAACCGGGAGAAAGGCCTAACGAGCAGTACTTC
V: TRBV2; J: TRBJ1-2; D: .; size: few; CDR3: CASLGRGVRRTNYGYTF; DNA: TGTGCCAGCCTCGGTCGGGGAGTCCGACGGACTAACTATGGCTACACCTTC
V: TRBV7-9; J: TRBJ1-1; D: .; size: few; CDR3: CASSLTGHMNTEAFF; DNA: TGTGCCAGCAGCTTGACAGGACATATGAACACTGAAGCTTTCTTT
V: TRBV10-3; J: TRBJ2-1; D: TRBD1; size: few; CDR3: CAIGTGGTDEQFF; DNA: TGTGCCATCGGGACAGGGGGGACGGATGAGCAGTTCTTC
V: TRBV20-1; J: TRBJ1-3; D: .; size: .; CDR3: CSATRTASGNTIYF; DNA: TGCAGTGCTACCCGGACGGCCTCTGGAAACACCATATATTTT
V: TRBV11-2; J: TRBJ2-7; D: TRBD2; size: many; CDR3: CASSEVGGRAYEQYF; DNA: TGTGCCAGCAGCGAAGTGGGGGGGAGGGCCTACGAGCAGTACTTC
V: TRBV30; J: TRBJ1-4; D: .; size: .; CDR3: CAWNPSGRGREKLFF; DNA: TGTGCCTGGAATCCTTCGGGCCGCGGAAGAGAAAAACTGTTTTTT
V: TRBV11-2; J: TRBJ2-7; D: TRBD2; size: few; CDR3: CASSLDHPSGAYEQYF; DNA: TGTGCCAGTAGCTTAGATCACCCTAGCGGGGCTTACGAGCAGTACTTC
V: TRBV5-6; J: TRBJ2-3; D: .; size: .; CDR3: CASSLEVGPDTQYF; DNA: TGTGCCAGCAGCTTGGAGGTGGGCCCAGATACGCAGTATTTT
V: TRBV7-6; J: TRBJ2-1; D: TRBD2; size: .; CDR3: CASSSPRGTSGGDEQFF; DNA: TGTGCCAGCAGCTCCCCCCGCGGGACTAGCGGGGGTGATGAGCAGTTCTTC